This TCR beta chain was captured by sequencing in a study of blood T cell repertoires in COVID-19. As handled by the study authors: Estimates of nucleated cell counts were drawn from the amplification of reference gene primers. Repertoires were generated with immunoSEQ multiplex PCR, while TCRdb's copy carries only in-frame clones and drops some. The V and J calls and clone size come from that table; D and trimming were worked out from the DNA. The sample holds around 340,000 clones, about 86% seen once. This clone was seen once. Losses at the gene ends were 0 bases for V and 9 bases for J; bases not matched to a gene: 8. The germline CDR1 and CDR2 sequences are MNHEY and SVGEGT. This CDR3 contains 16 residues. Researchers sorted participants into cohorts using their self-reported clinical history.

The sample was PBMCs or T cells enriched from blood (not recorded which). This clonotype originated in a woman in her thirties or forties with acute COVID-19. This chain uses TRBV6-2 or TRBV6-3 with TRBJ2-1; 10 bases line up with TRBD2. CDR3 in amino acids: CASSYSTSGRAIEQFF. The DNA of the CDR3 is TGTGCCAGCAGTTACTCGACCAGCGGGAGGGCCATTGAGCAGTTCTTC.